The subject of this entry is one T cell receptor beta chain. Its antigen is not known. This entry belongs to a study of OX40 agonist ivuxolimab in advanced cancers. On the study more broadly: Dose-escalation patients were diagnosed with hepatocellular carcinoma, melanoma, renal cell cancer or head and neck cancer. Study observations and caveats: Within 6 weeks, CD4+ and CD8+ blood T cells expanded clonally at 0.1 to 3.0 mg/kg.

This CDR3 comprises 14 residues. J was trimmed by 2 bases and V by 8 bases; bases with no gene match: 9. Germline assignment: CDR1 MNHEY and CDR2 SMNVEV (reference sequence). Measured with immunoSEQ multiplex PCR; TCRdb has only the in-frame clones, and not every one. The data contain around 30,000 clones, approximately 86% of them seen just once; the ten biggest clones take up 30% to 40%. V gene TRBV27 combines with J gene TRBJ2-7; 7 positions agree with TRBD1. This receptor was obtained from an adult with an advanced solid tumor such as melanoma, head and neck, liver or kidney cancer. Sequencing used CD4+ or CD8+ T cells sorted from blood, obtained in a trial of the OX40 agonist ivuxolimab. The CDR3 bases are TGTGCCAGCGCAGCAGGGGGATTTGCCTACGAGCAGTACTTC. This codes for CASAAGGFAYEQYF.